Below, one TCR beta chain is given with its context. Its antigen is not identified. This record belongs to a study of T-cell reconstitution after alpha-beta-depleted transplantation in children. The V gene lost 5 bases and the J gene lost 8 bases, with 10 bases spanning the gap. CDR1 SGHKS and CDR2 YYEKEE come from the germline V gene (reference sequence). The CDR3 loop spans 12 amino acids. A library of TCRbeta sequences, prepared with unique molecular identifiers, was generated. TCRdb ran MiXCR on the PCR reads and lists one entry per CDR3 protein. Among about 110,000 distinct CDR3 sequences listed, 5% to 8% were seen once. Broader study findings: Newly made T cells mostly supplied T-cell counts and diversity one year after transplant. Several hundred expanded graft clones reportedly supplied alpha-beta T cells about two months after transplant.

The gene calls are TRBV5-5 and TRBJ1-4; maybe TRBD1 (5 bases). The receptor's source is a male patient between 2 and 10 years old who had a stem cell transplant for acute lymphoblastic leukemia, so the T cells may come from the graft donor. The input for sequencing was PBMCs, mostly from graft donor cells, taken 360 days after TCRalphabeta/CD19-depleted stem cell transplant. The CDR3 loop reads CASRGLREKLFF. The DNA for the CDR3 is TGTGCCAGCAGGGGGCTACGGGAAAAACTGTTTTTT. Combining the CDR3 with reference TRBV5-5 and TRBJ1-4 gives the whole variable domain DAGVTQSPTHLIKTRGQQVTLRCSPISGHKSVSWYQQVLGQGPQFIFQYYEKEERGRGNFPDRFSARQFPNYSSELNVNALLLGDSALYLCASRGLREKLFFGSGTQLSVL.